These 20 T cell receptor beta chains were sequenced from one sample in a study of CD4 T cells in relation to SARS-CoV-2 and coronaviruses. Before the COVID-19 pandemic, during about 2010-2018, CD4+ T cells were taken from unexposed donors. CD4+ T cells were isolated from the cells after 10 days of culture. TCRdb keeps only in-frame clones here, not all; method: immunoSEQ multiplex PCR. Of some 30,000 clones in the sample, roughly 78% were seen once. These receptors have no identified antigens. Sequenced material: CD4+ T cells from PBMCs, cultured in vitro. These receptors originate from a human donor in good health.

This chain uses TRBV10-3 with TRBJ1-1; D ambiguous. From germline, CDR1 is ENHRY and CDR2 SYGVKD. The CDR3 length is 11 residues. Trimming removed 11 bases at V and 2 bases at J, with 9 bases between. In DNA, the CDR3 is TGTGCCGTTCAGGAAAACACTGAAGCTTTCTTT. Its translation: CAVQENTEAFF.

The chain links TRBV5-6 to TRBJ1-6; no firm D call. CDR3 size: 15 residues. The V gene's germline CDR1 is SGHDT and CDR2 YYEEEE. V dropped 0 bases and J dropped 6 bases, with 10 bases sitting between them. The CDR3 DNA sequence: TGTGCCAGCAGCTTGGTAGCTGGGCCTAATTCACCCCTCCACTTT. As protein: CASSLVAGPNSPLHF.

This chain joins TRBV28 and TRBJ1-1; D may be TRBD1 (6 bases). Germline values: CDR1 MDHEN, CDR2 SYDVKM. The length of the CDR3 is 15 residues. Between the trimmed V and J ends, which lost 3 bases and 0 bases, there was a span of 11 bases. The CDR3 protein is CASSFADRLNTEAFF. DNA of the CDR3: TGTGCCAGCAGTTTCGCGGACAGACTGAACACTGAAGCTTTCTTT.

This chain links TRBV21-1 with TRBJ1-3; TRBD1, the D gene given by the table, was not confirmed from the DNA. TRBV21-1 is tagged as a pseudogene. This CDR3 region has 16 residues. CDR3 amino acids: CASSKVSRGSGNTIYF. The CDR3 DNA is TGTGCCAGCAGCAAAGTTAGCAGGGGCTCTGGAAACACCATATATTTT.

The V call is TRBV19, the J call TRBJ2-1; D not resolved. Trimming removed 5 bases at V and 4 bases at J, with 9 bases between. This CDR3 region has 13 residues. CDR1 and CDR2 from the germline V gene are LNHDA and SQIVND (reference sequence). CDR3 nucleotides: TGTGCCAGTAGTCCAGGTCTGTACAATGAGCAGTTCTTC. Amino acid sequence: CASSPGLYNEQFF.

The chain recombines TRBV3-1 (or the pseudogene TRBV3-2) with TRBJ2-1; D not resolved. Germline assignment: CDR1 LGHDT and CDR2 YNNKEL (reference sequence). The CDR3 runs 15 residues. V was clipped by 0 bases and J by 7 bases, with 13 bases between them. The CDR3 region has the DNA TGTGCCAGCAGCCAAGAACGTCTTAAGGTAAATGAGCAGTTCTTC. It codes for CASSQERLKVNEQFF.

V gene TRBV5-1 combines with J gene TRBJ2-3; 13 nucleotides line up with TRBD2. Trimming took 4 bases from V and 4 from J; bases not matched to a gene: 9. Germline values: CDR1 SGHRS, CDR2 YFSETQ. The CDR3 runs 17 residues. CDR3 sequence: CASSQGLAGSLADTQYF. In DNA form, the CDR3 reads TGCGCCAGCAGCCAGGGACTAGCGGGAAGTTTGGCAGATACGCAGTATTTT. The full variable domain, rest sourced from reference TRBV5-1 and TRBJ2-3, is KAGVTQTPRYLIKTRGQQVTLSCSPISGHRSVSWYQQTPGQGLQFLFEYFSETQRNKGNFPGRFSGRQFSNSRSEMNVSTLELGDSALYLCASSQGLAGSLADTQYFGPGTRLTVL.

The CDR3 here is CATSDLEEQFF. CDR3 DNA: TGTGCCACCAGTGATTTAGAGGAGCAGTTCTTC. This chain links TRBV24-1 with TRBJ2-1; D not resolved. V gave up 1 base and J gave up 10 bases, with 4 bases separating them. This CDR3 has 11 residues. Germline V gives CDR1 KGHDR, CDR2 SFDVKD.

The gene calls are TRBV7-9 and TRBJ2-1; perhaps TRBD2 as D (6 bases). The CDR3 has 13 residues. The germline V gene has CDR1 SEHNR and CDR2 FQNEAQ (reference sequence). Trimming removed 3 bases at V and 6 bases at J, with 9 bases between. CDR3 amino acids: CASSFLAINEQFF. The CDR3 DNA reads TGTGCCAGCAGCTTTCTAGCGATCAATGAGCAGTTCTTC.

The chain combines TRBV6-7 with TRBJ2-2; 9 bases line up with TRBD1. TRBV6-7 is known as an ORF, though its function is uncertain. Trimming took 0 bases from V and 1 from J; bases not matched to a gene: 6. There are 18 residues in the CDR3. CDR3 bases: TGTGCCAGCAGTTACTCGAGCCCGGGACAGGGGAACACCGGGGAGCTGTTTTTT. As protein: CASSYSSPGQGNTGELFF.

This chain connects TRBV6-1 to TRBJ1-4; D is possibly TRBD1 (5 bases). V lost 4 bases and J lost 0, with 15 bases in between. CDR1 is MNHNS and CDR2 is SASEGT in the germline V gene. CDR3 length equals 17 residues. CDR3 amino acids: CASSAGGTGATNEKLFF. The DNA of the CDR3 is TGTGCCAGCAGTGCGGGTGGGACGGGAGCAACTAATGAAAAACTGTTTTTT.

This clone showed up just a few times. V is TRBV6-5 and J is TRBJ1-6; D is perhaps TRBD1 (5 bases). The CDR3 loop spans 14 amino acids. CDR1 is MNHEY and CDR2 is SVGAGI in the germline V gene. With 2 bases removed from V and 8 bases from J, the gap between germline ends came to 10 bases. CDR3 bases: TGTGCCAGCAGTTACAGGGGTAGGGATTCACCCCTCCACTTT. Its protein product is CASSYRGRDSPLHF.

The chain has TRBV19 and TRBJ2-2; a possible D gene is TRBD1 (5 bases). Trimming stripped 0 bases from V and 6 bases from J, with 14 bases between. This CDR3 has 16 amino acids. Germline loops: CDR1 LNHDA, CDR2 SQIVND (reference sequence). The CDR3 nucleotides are TGTGCCAGTAGTATAGATGGGGCATTGAAGTCCGGGGAGCTGTTTTTT. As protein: CASSIDGALKSGELFF.

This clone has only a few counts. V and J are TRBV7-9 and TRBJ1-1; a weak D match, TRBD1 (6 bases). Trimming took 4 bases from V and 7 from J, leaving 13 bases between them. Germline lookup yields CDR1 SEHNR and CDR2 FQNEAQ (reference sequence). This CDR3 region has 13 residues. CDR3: CASSWGAQSEAFF. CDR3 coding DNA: TGTGCCAGCAGCTGGGGGGCCCAGAGTGAAGCTTTCTTT.

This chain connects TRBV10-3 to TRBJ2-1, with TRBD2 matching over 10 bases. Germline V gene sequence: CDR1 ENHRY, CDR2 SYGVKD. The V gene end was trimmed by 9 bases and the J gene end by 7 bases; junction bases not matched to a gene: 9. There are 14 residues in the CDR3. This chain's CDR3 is CAISGGGLINEQFF. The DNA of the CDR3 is TGTGCCATAAGCGGGGGGGGCCTCATAAATGAGCAGTTCTTC.

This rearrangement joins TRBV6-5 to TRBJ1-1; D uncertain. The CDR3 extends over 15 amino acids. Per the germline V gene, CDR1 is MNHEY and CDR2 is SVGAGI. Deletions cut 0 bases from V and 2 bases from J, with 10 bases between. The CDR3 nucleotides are TGTGCCAGCAGTTACTCTCAGAAGGGAAACACTGAAGCTTTCTTT. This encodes CASSYSQKGNTEAFF.

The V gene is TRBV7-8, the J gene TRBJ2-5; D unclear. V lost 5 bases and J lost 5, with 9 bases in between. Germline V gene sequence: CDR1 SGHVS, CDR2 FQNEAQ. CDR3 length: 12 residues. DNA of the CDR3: TGTGCCAGCAGCCCTTATAGGGAGACCCAGTACTTC. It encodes CASSPYRETQYF.

CDR3 DNA sequence: TGCGCCAGCAGCTTTGCAGGGAGGAACACTGAAGCTTTCTTT. Translation gives CASSFAGRNTEAFF. This chain links TRBV5-1 with TRBJ1-1, with a weak D call TRBD1 (5 bases). This CDR3 spans 14 amino acids. Trimming shortened V by 2 bases and J by 1 base, and 9 bases separated the two germline ends. Germline-derived CDR1 and CDR2 are SGHRS and YFSETQ.

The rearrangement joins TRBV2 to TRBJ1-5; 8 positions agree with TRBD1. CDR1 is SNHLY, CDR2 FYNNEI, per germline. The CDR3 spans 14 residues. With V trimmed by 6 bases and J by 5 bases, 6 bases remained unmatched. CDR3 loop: CASSDQGAHQPQHF. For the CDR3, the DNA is TGTGCCAGCAGCGACCAGGGGGCACATCAGCCCCAGCATTTT.

For the CDR3, the DNA is TGTGCCAGCAGTGAAATTCGAAGCTCCTACAATGAGCAGTTCTTC. Encoded protein: CASSEIRSSYNEQFF. The chain is built from TRBV2 and TRBJ2-1; D not resolved. CDR3 length: 15 amino acids. The germline V gene has CDR1 SNHLY and CDR2 FYNNEI. Trimming cost V 2 bases and J 0 bases, with 8 bases left between them.